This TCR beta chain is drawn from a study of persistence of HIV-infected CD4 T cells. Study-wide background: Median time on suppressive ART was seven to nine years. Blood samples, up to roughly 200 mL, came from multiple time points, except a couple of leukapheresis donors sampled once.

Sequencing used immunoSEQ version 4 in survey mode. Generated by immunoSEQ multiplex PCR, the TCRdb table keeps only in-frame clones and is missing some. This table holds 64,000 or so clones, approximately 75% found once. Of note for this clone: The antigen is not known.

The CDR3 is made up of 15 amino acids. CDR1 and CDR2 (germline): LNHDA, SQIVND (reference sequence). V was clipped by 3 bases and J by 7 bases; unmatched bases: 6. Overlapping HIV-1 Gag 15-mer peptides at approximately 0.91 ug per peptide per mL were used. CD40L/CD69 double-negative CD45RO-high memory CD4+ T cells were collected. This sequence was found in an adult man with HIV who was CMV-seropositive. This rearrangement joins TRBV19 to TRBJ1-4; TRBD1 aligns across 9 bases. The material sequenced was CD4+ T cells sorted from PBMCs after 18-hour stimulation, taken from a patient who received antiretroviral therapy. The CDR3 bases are TGTGCCAGTAGTATGGGACAGGGTCGGAGTGAAAAACTGTTTTTT. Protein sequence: CASSMGQGRSEKLFF.